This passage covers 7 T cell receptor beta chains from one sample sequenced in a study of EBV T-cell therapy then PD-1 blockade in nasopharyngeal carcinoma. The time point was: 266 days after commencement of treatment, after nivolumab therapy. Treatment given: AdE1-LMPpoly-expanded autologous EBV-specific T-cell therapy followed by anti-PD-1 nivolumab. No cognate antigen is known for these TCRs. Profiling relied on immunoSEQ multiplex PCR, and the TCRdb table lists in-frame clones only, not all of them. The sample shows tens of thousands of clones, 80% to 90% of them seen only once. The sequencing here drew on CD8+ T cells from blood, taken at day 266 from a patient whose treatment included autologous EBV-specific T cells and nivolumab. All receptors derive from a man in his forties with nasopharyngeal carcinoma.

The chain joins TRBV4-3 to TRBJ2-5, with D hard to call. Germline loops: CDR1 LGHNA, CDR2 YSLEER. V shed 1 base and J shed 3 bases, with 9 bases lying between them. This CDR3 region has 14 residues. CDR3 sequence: CASSQGLYKETQYF. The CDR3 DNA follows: TGCGCCAGCAGCCAAGGCCTTTATAAAGAGACCCAGTACTTC.

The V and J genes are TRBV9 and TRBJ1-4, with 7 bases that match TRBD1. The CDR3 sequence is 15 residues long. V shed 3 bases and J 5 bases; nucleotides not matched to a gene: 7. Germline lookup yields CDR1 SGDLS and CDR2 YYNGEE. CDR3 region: CASSDSGTVNEKLFF. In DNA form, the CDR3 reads TGTGCCAGCAGCGATTCCGGGACAGTGAATGAAAAACTGTTTTTT.

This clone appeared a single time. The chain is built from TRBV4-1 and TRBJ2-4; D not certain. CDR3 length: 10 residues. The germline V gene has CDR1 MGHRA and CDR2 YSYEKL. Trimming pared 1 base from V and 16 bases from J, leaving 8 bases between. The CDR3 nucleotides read TGCGCCAGCAGCCAAGGAGGCCCCTACTTC. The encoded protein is CASSQGGPYF.

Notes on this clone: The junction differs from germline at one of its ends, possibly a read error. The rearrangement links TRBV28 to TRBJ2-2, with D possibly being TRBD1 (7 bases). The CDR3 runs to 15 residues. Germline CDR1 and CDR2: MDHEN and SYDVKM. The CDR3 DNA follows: TGTGCCACCGCTAAGGAGGGGGCGAAGACCGGGGAGCTGTTTTTT. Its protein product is CATAKEGAKTGELFF.

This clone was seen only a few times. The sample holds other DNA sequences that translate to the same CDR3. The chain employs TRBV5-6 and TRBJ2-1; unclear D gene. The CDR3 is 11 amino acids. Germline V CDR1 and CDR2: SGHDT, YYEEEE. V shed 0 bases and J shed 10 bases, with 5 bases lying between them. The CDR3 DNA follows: TGTGCCAGCAGCTTGGGACAAGAGCAGTTCTTC. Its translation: CASSLGQEQFF.

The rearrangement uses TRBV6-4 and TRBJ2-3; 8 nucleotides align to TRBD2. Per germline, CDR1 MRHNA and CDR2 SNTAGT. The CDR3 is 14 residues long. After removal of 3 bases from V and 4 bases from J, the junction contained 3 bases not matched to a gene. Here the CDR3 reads CASSERGAADTQYF. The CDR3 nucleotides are TGTGCCAGCAGTGAGCGGGGGGCCGCAGATACGCAGTATTTT.

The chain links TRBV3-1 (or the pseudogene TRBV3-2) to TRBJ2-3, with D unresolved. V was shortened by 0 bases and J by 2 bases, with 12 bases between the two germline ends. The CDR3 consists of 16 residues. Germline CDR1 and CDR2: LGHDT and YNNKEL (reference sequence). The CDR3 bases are TGTGCCAGCAGCCAAGATACGGGCCCGTACACAGATACGCAGTATTTT. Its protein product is CASSQDTGPYTDTQYF.